This T cell receptor beta chain originates from a study of blood T cell repertoires in COVID-19. Participants were aged roughly 18 to 90 years, lived in 20 to 25 US areas, and enrolled virtually. Grouping used clinical history reported by participants in a survey and questionnaire. This clone appeared a single time. Germline V CDR1 and CDR2: LNHDA, SQIVND (reference sequence). Trimming cost V 2 bases and J 5 bases, with 15 bases left between them. This CDR3 region has 15 residues. Study processing details: Cell counts per sample came from amplifying reference gene primers. The repertoire was sequenced with immunoSEQ multiplex PCR; TCRdb's copy has only in-frame clones and lacks some. V, J and clone size were drawn from that table, and D and trimming were deduced from the DNA. The sample shows roughly 130,000 clones, approximately 80% of them seen only once.

The sequence came from a middle-aged man who had recovered from COVID-19. Source material: PBMCs or T cells enriched from blood (not recorded which). V gene TRBV19 combines with J gene TRBJ1-1; D not resolved. CDR3 nucleotides: TGTGCCAGTAGTATAAGCCTGTCCCCGGGGACTGAAGCTTTCTTT. Translation gives CASSISLSPGTEAFF.